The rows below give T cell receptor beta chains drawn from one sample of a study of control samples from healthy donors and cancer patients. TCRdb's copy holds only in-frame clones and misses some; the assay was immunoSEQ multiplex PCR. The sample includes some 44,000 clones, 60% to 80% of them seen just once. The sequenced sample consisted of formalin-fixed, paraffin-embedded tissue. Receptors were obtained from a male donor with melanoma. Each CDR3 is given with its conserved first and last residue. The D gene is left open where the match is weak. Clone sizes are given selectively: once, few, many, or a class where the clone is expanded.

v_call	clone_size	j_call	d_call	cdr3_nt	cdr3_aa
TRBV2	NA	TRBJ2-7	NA	TGTGCCAGCAGTCGTGACTCCTACGAGCAGTACTTC	CASSRDSYEQYF
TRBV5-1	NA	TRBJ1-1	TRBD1	TGCGCCAGCAGCTGGGACAGGGTGACTGAAGCTTTCTTT	CASSWDRVTEAFF
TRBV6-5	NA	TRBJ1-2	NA	TGTGCCAGCAGTTACTCGAGGGACACTAACTATGGCTACACCTTC	CASSYSRDTNYGYTF
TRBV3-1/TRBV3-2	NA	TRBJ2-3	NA	TGTGCCAGCAGCCAAAAATCAATCGATACGCAGTATTTT	CASSQKSIDTQYF
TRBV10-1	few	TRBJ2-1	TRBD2	TGCGCCAGCAGTGATCAGGTAGCGGGAGATCGCGAGCAGTTCTTC	CASSDQVAGDREQFF
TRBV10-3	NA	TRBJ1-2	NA	TGTGCCATCAGTGAACAGGTCTCTAACTATGGCTACACCTTC	CAISEQVSNYGYTF
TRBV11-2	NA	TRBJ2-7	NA	TGTGCCAGCAGCTTAGATCGGGGTGGTGGGCAGTACTTC	CASSLDRGGGQYF
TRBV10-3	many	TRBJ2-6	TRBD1	TGTGCCATCAGTGCCCCGGGACAGATCTCCTCTGGGGCCAACGTCCTGACTTTC	CAISAPGQISSGANVLTF
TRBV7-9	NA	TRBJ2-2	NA	TGTGCCAGCAGCTTAGGGATGAACGGGGAGCTGTTTTTT	CASSLGMNGELFF
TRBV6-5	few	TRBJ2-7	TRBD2	TGTGCCAGCATAGCGGGAGGTCGGTACGAGCAGTACTTC	CASIAGGRYEQYF
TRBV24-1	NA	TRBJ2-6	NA	TGTGCCGTGGGGACCCCTGGGGCCAACGTCCTGACTTTC	CAVGTPGANVLTF
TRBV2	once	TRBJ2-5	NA	TGTGCCAGCAGTGAAGGAGCTGAGACCCAGTACTTC	CASSEGAETQYF
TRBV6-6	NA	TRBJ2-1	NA	TGTGCCAGCAGTTACTCGGGTGCTGGGCGTGTTGAGCAGTTCTTC	CASSYSGAGRVEQFF
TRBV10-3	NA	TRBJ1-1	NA	TGTGCCATCTCAAAATCAGGGGCGTACACTGAAGCTTTCTTT	CAISKSGAYTEAFF
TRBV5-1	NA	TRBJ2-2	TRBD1	TGCGCCAGCAGCAGGGGGACAGAACCAAGCGGGGAGCTGTTTTTT	CASSRGTEPSGELFF
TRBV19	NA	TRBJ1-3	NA	TGTGCCAGCGAAGAGTTCCGCTCTGGAAACACCATATATTTT	CASEEFRSGNTIYF
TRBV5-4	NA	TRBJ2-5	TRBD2	TGTGCCAGCAGCTTGCCCGGGCGGGAGGTAGAGACCCAGTACTTC	CASSLPGREVETQYF
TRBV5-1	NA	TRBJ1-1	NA	TGCGCCAGCAGCGCGTTACAGGGTCGGAACACTGAAGCTTTCTTT	CASSALQGRNTEAFF
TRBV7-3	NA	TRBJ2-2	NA	TGTGCCAGCAGCGTCGACGAGACCCGGGGGCTGTTTTTT	CASSVDETRGLFF
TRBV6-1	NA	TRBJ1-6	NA	TGTGCCAGCAGTGAAGCGGCAGGGAGCAATTCACCCCTCCACTTT	CASSEAAGSNSPLHF
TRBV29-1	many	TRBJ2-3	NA	TGCAGCGTTGTGGAGGGCACAGATACGCAGTATTTT	CSVVEGTDTQYF
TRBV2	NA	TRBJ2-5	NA	TGTGCCAGCAGTGTGTACAGCGGACAGTGGGAGACCCAGTACTTC	CASSVYSGQWETQYF
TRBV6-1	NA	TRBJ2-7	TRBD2	TGTGCCAGCAGTGAGGGACTAGCGGGACTCTACGAGCAGTACTTC	CASSEGLAGLYEQYF
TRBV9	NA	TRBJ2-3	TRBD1	TGTGCCAGCAGCACCGGACAGGTTGGGGATACGCAGTATTTT	CASSTGQVGDTQYF
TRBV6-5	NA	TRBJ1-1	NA	TGTGCCAGCTTCCTAGGCGGGGGGCGGACTGAAGCTTTCTTT	CASFLGGGRTEAFF
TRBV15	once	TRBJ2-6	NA	TGTGCCACCAGCAGGGGGGGGCTTGGGGCCAACGTCCTGACTTTC	CATSRGGLGANVLTF
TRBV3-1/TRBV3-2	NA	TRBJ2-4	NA	TGTGCCAGCAGCCTTGAGGGGACCACCAAAAACATTCAGTACTTC	CASSLEGTTKNIQYF